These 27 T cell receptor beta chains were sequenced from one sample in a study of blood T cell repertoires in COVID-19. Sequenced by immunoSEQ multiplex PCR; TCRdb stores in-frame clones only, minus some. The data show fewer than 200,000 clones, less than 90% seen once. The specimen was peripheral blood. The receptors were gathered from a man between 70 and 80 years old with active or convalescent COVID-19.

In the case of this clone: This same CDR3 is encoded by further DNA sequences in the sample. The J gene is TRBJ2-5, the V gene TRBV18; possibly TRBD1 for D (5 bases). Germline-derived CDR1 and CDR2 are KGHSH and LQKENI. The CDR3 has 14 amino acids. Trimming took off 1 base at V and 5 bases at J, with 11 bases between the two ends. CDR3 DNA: TGTGCCAGCTCACCACGGCAGGGTCAGGAGACCCAGTACTTC. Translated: CASSPRQGQETQYF.

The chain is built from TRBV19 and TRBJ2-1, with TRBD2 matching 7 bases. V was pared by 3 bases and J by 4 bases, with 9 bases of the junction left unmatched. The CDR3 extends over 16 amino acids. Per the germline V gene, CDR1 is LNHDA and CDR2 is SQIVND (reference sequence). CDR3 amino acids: CASSIYRGGTYNEQFF. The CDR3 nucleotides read TGTGCCAGTAGTATTTACCGGGGAGGGACGTACAATGAGCAGTTCTTC.

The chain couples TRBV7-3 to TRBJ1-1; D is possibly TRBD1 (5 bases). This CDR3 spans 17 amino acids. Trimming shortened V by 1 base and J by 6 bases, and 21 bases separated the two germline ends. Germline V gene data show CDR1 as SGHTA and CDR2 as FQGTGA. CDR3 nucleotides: TGTGCCAGCAGCTTAAAGCCTCTCGACAGTGGCAAGGCTGAAGCTTTCTTT. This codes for CASSLKPLDSGKAEAFF.

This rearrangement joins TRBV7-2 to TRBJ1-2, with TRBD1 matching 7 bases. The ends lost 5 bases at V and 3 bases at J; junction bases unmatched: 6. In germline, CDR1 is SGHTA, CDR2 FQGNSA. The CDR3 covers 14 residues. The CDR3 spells CASSPRRGHYGYTF. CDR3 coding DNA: TGTGCCAGCAGCCCACGAAGGGGGCACTATGGCTACACCTTC.

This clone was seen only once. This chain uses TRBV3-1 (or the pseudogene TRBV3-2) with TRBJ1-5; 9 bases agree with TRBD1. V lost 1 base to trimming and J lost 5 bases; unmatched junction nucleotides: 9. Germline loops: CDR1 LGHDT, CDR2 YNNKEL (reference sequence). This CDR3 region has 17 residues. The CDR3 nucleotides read TGTGCCAGCAGCCAAGGGGGGGACAGGGCGTTACATCAGCCCCAGCATTTT. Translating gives CASSQGGDRALHQPQHF.

CDR3 DNA sequence: TGTGCCAGTAGTATAGCCGGGGTAAATAATTCACCCCTCCACTTT. It specifies CASSIAGVNNSPLHF. The rearrangement links TRBV19 to TRBJ1-6; unclear D gene. Trimming took 1 base from V and 5 from J, leaving 9 bases between them. The germline V gene has CDR1 LNHDA and CDR2 SQIVND (reference sequence). This CDR3 has 15 amino acids.

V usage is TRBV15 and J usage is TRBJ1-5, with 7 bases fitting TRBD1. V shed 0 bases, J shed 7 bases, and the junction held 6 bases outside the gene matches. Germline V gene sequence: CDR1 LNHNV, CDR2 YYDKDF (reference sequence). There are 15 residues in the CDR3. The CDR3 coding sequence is TGTGCCACCAGCAGAGATCGGGGCAGGGGGCAGCCCCAGCATTTT. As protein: CATSRDRGRGQPQHF. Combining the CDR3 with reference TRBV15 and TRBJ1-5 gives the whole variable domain DAMVIQNPRYQVTQFGKPVTLSCSQTLNHNVMYWYQQKSSQAPKLLFHYYDKDFNNEADTPDNFQSRRPNTSFCFLDIRSPGLGDTAMYLCATSRDRGRGQPQHFGDGTRLSIL.

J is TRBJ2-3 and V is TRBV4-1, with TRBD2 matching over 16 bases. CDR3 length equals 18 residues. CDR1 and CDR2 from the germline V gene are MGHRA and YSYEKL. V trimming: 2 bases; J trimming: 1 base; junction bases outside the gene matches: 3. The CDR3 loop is CASSQPGLAGGGTDTQYF. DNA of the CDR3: TGCGCCAGCAGCCAACCGGGACTAGCGGGAGGGGGCACAGATACGCAGTATTTT.

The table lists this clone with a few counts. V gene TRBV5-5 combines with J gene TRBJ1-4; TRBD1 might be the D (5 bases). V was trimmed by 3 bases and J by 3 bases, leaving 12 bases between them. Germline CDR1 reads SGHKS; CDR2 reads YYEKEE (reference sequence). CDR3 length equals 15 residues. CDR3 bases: TGTGCCAGCAGCTCAAGGGGTGCCGCTAATGAAAAACTGTTTTTT. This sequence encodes CASSSRGAANEKLFF. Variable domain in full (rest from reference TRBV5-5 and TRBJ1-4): DAGVTQSPTHLIKTRGQQVTLRCSPISGHKSVSWYQQVLGQGPQFIFQYYEKEERGRGNFPDRFSARQFPNYSSELNVNALLLGDSALYLCASSSRGAANEKLFFGSGTQLSVL.

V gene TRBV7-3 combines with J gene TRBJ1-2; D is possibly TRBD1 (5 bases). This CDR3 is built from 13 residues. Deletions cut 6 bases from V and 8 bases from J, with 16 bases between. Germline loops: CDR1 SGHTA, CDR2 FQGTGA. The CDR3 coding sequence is TGTGCCAGCAGTCGGCAGGGCGACAGAGGCTACACCTTC. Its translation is CASSRQGDRGYTF.

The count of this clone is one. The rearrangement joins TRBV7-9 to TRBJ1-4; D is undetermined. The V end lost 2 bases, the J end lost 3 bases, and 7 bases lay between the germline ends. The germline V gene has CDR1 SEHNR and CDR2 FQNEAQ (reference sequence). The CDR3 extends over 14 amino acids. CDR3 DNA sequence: TGTGCCAGCAGCTTAACAGTACCTAATGAAAAACTGTTTTTT. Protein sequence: CASSLTVPNEKLFF.

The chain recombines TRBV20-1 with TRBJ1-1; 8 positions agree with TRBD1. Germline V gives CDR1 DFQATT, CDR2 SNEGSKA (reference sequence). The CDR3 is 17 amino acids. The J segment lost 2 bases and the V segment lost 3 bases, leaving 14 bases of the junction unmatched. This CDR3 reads CSASSVKGRGLNTEAFF. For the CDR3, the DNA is TGCAGTGCTAGTTCGGTTAAGGGCAGGGGGCTAAACACTGAAGCTTTCTTT.

CDR3 in DNA: TGTGCCAGCCAGGACCCCAGGGGCCCGAACACTGAAGCTTTCTTT. It specifies CASQDPRGPNTEAFF. This chain links TRBV6-5 with TRBJ1-1, with TRBD1 as a possible D gene (6 bases). V was trimmed by 8 bases and J by 1 base, leaving 17 bases between them. The CDR3 sequence is 15 residues long. The germline CDR1 and CDR2 sequences are MNHEY and SVGAGI.

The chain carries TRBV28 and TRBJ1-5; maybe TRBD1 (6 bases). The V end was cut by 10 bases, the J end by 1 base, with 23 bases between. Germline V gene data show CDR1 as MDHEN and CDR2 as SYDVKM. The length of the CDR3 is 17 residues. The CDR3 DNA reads TGTGCCACCAACCCCCTCGGGACACCTCGAAGCAATCAGCCCCAGCATTTT. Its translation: CATNPLGTPRSNQPQHF.

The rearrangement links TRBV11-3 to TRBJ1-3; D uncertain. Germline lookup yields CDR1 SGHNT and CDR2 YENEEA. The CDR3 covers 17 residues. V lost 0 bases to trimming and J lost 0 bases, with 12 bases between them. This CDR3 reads CASSLDTRGSSGNTIYF. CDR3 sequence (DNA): TGTGCCAGCAGCTTAGATACGAGAGGGAGCTCTGGAAACACCATATATTTT.

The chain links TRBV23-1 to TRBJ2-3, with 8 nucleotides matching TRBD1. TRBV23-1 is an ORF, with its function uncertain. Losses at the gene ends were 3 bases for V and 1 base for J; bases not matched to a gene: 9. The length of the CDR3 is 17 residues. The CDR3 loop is CASSHFKAGGGTDTQYF. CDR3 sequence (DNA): TGCGCCAGCAGTCATTTCAAAGCAGGGGGCGGCACAGATACGCAGTATTTT.

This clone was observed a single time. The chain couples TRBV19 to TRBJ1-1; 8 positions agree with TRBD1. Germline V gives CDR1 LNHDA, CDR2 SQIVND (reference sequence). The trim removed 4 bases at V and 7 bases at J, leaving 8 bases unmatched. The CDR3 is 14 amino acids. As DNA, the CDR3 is TGTGCCAGTAGTACACTGCAGGGGGCAGTTGAAGCTTTCTTT. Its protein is CASSTLQGAVEAFF.

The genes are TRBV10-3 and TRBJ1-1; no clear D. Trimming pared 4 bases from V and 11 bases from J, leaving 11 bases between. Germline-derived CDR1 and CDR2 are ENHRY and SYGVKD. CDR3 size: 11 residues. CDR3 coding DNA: TGTGCCATCAGTGGCCCCCAAGAGGCTTTCTTT. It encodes CAISGPQEAFF.

CDR3 region: CSVPGGSGYTF. The CDR3 DNA follows: TGCAGCGTTCCAGGGGGCAGTGGCTACACCTTC. The genes are TRBV29-1 and TRBJ1-2, with 8 bases matching TRBD1. The CDR3 consists of 11 residues. Germline V gives CDR1 SQVTM, CDR2 ANQGSEA. Trimming at V came to 5 bases and at J to 7 bases, leaving 3 bases not matched to a gene. Based on the CDR3 plus reference TRBV29-1 and TRBJ1-2, the full variable domain is SAVISQKPSRDICQRGTSLTIQCQVDSQVTMMFWYRQQPGQSLTLIATANQGSEATYESGFVIDKFPISRPNLTFSTLTVSNMSPEDSSIYLCSVPGGSGYTFGSGTRLTVV.

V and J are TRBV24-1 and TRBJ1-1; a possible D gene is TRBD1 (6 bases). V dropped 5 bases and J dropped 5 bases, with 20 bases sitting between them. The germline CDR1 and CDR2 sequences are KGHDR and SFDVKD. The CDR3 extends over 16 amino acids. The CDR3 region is CATSGPGHPGGTEAFF. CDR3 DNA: TGTGCCACCAGTGGTCCGGGACACCCGGGAGGGACTGAAGCTTTCTTT.

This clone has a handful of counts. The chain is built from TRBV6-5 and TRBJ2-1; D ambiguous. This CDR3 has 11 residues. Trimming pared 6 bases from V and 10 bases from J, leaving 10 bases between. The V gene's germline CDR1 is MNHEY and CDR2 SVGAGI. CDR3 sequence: CASRTTLEQFF. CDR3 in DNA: TGTGCCAGCAGAACCACTCTCGAGCAGTTCTTC.

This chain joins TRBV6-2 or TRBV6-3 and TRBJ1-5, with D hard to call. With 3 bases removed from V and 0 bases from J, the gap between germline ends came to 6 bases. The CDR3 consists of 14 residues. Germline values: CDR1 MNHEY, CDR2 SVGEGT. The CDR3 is CASSYGHSNQPQHF. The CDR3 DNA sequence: TGTGCCAGCAGTTATGGGCATAGCAATCAGCCCCAGCATTTT.

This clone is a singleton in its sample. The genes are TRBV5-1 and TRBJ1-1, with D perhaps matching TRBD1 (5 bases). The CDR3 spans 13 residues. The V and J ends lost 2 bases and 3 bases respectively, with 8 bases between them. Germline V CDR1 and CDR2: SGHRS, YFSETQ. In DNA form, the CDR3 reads TGCGCCAGCAGCTTCCAGGGCCACACTGAAGCTTTCTTT. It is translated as CASSFQGHTEAFF.

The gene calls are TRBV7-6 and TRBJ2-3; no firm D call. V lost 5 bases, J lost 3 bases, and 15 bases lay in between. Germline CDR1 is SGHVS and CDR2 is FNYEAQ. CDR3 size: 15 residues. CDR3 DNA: TGTGCCAGCAGCCCTAACCAGGTCGTGACAGATACGCAGTATTTT. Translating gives CASSPNQVVTDTQYF.

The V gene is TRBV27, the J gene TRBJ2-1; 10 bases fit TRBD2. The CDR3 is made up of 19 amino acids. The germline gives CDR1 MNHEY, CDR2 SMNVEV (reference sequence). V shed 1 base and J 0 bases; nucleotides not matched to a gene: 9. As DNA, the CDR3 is TGTGCCAGCAGTTTATGGTTCACTAGCGGGACTAGCTCCTACAATGAGCAGTTCTTC. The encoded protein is CASSLWFTSGTSSYNEQFF.

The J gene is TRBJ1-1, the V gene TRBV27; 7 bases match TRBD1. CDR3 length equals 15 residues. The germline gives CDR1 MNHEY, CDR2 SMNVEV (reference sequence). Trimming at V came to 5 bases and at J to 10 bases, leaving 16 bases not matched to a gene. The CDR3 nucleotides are TGTGCCAGCAGTCCAACCGGGACAGCGGTGATGGGAGCTTTCTTT. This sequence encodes CASSPTGTAVMGAFF.

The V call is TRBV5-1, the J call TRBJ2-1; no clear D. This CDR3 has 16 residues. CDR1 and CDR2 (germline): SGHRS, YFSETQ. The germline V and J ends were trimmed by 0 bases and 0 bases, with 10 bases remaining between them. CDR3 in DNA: TGCGCCAGCAGCTTGGGGTGGGCAAGCTCCTACAATGAGCAGTTCTTC. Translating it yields CASSLGWASSYNEQFF. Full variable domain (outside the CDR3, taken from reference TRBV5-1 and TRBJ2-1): KAGVTQTPRYLIKTRGQQVTLSCSPISGHRSVSWYQQTPGQGLQFLFEYFSETQRNKGNFPGRFSGRQFSNSRSEMNVSTLELGDSALYLCASSLGWASSYNEQFFGPGTRLTVL.